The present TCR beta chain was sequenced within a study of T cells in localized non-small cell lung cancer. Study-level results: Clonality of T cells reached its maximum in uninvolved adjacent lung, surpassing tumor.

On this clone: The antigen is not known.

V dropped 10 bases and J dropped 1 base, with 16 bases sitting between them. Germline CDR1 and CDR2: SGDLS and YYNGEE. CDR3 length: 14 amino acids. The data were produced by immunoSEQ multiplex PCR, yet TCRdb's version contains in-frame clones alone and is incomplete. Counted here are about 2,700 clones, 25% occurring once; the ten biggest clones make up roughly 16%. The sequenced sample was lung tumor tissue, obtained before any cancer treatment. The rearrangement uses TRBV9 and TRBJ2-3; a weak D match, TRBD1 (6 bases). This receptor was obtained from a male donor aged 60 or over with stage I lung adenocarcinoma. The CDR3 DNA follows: TGTGCCTCCCTAGGGGCAGGGGGCACAGATACGCAGTATTTT. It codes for CASLGAGGTDTQYF.